This T cell receptor beta chain was recorded in a study of blood T cell repertoires in COVID-19. Study-wide context: T cells, B-cell-depleted T cells, or PBMCs provided the cDNA or gDNA that served as material.

There are a few counts of this clone. In the source study's methods: The assay estimated nucleated cells by amplifying reference gene primers. Produced via immunoSEQ multiplex PCR; TCRdb's table is partial and in-frame only. That table is the source of V, J and clone size, and D and trimming were worked out from the DNA. Of around 100,000 clones in the sample, 70% to 90% were seen once. The germline CDR1 and CDR2 sequences are LNHDA and SQIVND (reference sequence). After removal of 7 bases from V and 2 bases from J, the junction contained 0 bases not matched to a gene. The CDR3 spans 13 residues. The sequence came from a middle-aged man with acute or convalescent COVID-19. The genes are TRBV19 and TRBJ1-3, with 9 positions matching TRBD1. Material: peripheral blood. For the CDR3, the DNA is TGTGCCAGTAACAGGGGGCCTGGAAACACCATATATTTT. Encoded protein: CASNRGPGNTIYF.